These 25 T cell receptor beta chains came from one sample sequenced in a study of blood T cell repertoires in COVID-19. Sequencing used immunoSEQ multiplex PCR; TCRdb keeps in-frame clones, though not all of them. The table includes over 150,000 clones, 75% to 85% detected once. Sequencing was done on a sample of peripheral blood. Receptor source: a human donor in a cohort sampled during active COVID-19.

The chain carries TRBV7-2 and TRBJ2-4; 9 positions match TRBD1. This CDR3 has 16 residues. The germline V gene has CDR1 SGHTA and CDR2 FQGNSA. Trimming removed 4 bases from V and 0 bases from J; junction bases left unmatched: 4. The CDR3 protein is CASSSGQGLAKNIQYF. The CDR3 nucleotides are TGTGCCAGCAGCTCGGGACAGGGTTTAGCCAAAAACATTCAGTACTTC.

This sequence joins TRBV28 and TRBJ2-1; TRBD2 matches at 12 bases. CDR1 is MDHEN, CDR2 SYDVKM, per germline. V lost 5 bases to trimming and J lost 7 bases; unmatched junction nucleotides: 18. The CDR3 totals 19 residues. Here the CDR3 reads CASSPNARLAGDRWNEQFF. In DNA form, the CDR3 reads TGTGCCAGCAGTCCCAACGCGAGACTAGCGGGAGATCGATGGAATGAGCAGTTCTTC.

The rearrangement links TRBV30 to TRBJ2-4; D might be TRBD2 (5 bases). V lost 3 bases, J lost 1 base, and 7 bases lay in between. Germline-derived CDR1 and CDR2 are GTSNPN and SVGIG (reference sequence). This CDR3 is 13 amino acids long. The DNA for the CDR3 is TGTGCCTGGAGGGGAGCGGCCAAAAACATTCAGTACTTC. Residues: CAWRGAAKNIQYF.

V is TRBV9 and J is TRBJ2-3; 7 bases match TRBD2. CDR3 length: 16 amino acids. Per the germline V gene, CDR1 is SGDLS and CDR2 is YYNGEE. Trimming removed 0 bases from V and 3 bases from J; junction bases left unmatched: 7. In DNA form, the CDR3 reads TGTGCCAGCAGCGTAGTAGAGGGAGGGCTGACAGATACGCAGTATTTT. It codes for CASSVVEGGLTDTQYF.

The chain carries TRBV7-9 and TRBJ2-7; D might be TRBD2 (6 bases). The germline V and J ends were trimmed by 5 bases and 0 bases, with 14 bases remaining between them. CDR1 is SEHNR, CDR2 FQNEAQ, per germline (reference sequence). This CDR3 has 15 residues. CDR3 region: CASSVRDSSSYEQYF. The DNA for the CDR3 is TGTGCCAGCAGCGTCCGGGACTCGAGCTCCTACGAGCAGTACTTC.

This chain links TRBV20-1 with TRBJ1-2; tentatively, D is TRBD1 (6 bases). CDR1 is DFQATT and CDR2 is SNEGSKA in the germline V gene (reference sequence). This CDR3 has 12 amino acids. V lost 3 bases, J lost 6 bases, and 11 bases lay in between. In DNA form, the CDR3 reads TGCAGTGCTAGTACAGGGAAGAATGGCTACACCTTC. This encodes CSASTGKNGYTF.

This clone was observed a handful of times. This chain links TRBV13 with TRBJ2-7; D unresolved. The V gene's germline CDR1 is PRHDT and CDR2 FYEKMQ (reference sequence). Trimming took 8 bases from V and 4 from J, leaving 12 bases between them. The CDR3 runs 12 residues. CDR3 residues: CASSNSKYEQYF. The DNA of the CDR3 is TGTGCCAGCTCTAATTCAAAGTACGAGCAGTACTTC. The full variable domain, its missing parts supplied by reference TRBV13 and TRBJ2-7, is AAGVIQSPRHLIKEKRETATLKCYPIPRHDTVYWYQQGPGQDPQFLISFYEKMQSDKGSIPDRFSAQQFSDYHSELNMSSLELGDSALYFCASSNSKYEQYFGPGTRLTVT.

The chain links TRBV15 to TRBJ2-1; 8 bases match TRBD1. Germline V gene sequence: CDR1 LNHNV, CDR2 YYDKDF (reference sequence). The CDR3 has 16 amino acids. V lost 2 bases and J lost 8; bases outside the gene matches: 11. The CDR3 region has the DNA TGTGCCACCAGCAGACTTAGGACAGGGAATGGGTATGAGCAGTTCTTC. This sequence encodes CATSRLRTGNGYEQFF.

V gene TRBV7-9 combines with J gene TRBJ2-2; 7 bases map to TRBD2. Germline V lookup: CDR1 SEHNR, CDR2 FQNEAQ (reference sequence). The CDR3 runs 16 residues. The V segment lost 2 bases and the J segment 6 bases; nucleotides outside the gene matches: 9. CDR3 amino acids: CASSLSASGRSGELFF. In DNA, the CDR3 is TGTGCCAGCAGCTTATCGGCTAGCGGCCGTTCCGGGGAGCTGTTTTTT.

V gene TRBV13 combines with J gene TRBJ2-3, with unresolved D. V was cut by 5 bases and J by 4 bases, with 13 bases left in between. CDR1 PRHDT and CDR2 FYEKMQ come from the germline V gene (reference sequence). This CDR3 has 14 amino acids. CDR3 sequence reads: CASSPSSFSDTQYF. As DNA, the CDR3 is TGTGCCAGCAGCCCTAGTAGCTTCTCAGATACGCAGTATTTT.

The CDR3 region has the DNA TGTGCCAGTATGGAGGGACCCAAAAACATTCAGTACTTC. This encodes CASMEGPKNIQYF. This rearrangement joins TRBV19 to TRBJ2-4; D might be TRBD2 (6 bases). V lost 7 bases, J lost 2 bases, and 9 bases lay in between. The CDR3 contains 13 residues. The germline CDR1 and CDR2 sequences are LNHDA and SQIVND (reference sequence).

There are a few counts of this clone. The V call is TRBV6-7, the J call TRBJ1-1; TRBD1 might be the D (5 bases). TRBV6-7 is noted as an ORF with a role that remains uncertain. V lost 3 bases to trimming and J lost 4 bases, with 24 bases between them. The length of the CDR3 is 18 residues. DNA of the CDR3: TGTGCCAGCAGTTATATACCGGGGGGAGAGACGCCTAGCACTGAAGCTTTCTTT. Translated: CASSYIPGGETPSTEAFF.

In its sample, this clone was seen a few times. This rearrangement joins TRBV28 to TRBJ2-1, with TRBD2 matching over 9 bases. The CDR3 sequence is 16 residues long. The trim removed 6 bases at V and 3 bases at J, leaving 9 bases unmatched. Germline-derived CDR1 and CDR2 are MDHEN and SYDVKM. The CDR3 nucleotides are TGTGCCAGCAGAACCGATAGCGGGAGTGGCTACAATGAGCAGTTCTTC. Its translation: CASRTDSGSGYNEQFF.

The sample holds a few counts of this clone. V is TRBV5-1 and J is TRBJ2-3; the D is unclear. The CDR3 consists of 15 residues. The V and J ends lost 0 bases and 3 bases respectively, with 11 bases between them. CDR1 SGHRS and CDR2 YFSETQ come from the germline V gene. The CDR3 coding sequence is TGCGCCAGCAGCTTGGAGGCGGATGGGACAGATACGCAGTATTTT. Its translation: CASSLEADGTDTQYF.

The gene calls are TRBV9 and TRBJ2-2; D is possibly TRBD2 (7 bases). Per the germline V gene, CDR1 is SGDLS and CDR2 is YYNGEE. The CDR3 spans 16 residues. Trimming left V 4 bases short and J 6 bases short, with 19 bases between. The CDR3 bases are TGTGCCAGCAGCCAGGTTTTGGGGGGGCTGTCCGGGGAGCTGTTTTTT. Residues: CASSQVLGGLSGELFF.

The J gene is TRBJ1-5, the V gene TRBV18; D may be TRBD1 (5 bases). The CDR3 loop spans 14 amino acids. V was pared by 5 bases and J by 2 bases, with 10 bases between. Germline V gene sequence: CDR1 KGHSH, CDR2 LQKENI. The CDR3 coding sequence is TGTGCCAGCTCATCGACGGGGGGCAATCAGCCCCAGCATTTT. Its translation: CASSSTGGNQPQHF.

V gene TRBV15 combines with J gene TRBJ2-1, with 11 positions matching TRBD2. CDR3 length: 19 amino acids. J gave up 6 bases and V 0 bases, and 13 bases lay outside the gene matches. From germline, CDR1 is LNHNV and CDR2 YYDKDF (reference sequence). The CDR3 protein is CATSRDSLLLAGVGNEQFF. The CDR3 DNA sequence: TGTGCCACCAGCAGAGATTCCCTTTTACTAGCGGGAGTCGGCAATGAGCAGTTCTTC.

J is TRBJ2-2 and V is TRBV6-6; 9 nucleotides match TRBD2. This CDR3 has 16 amino acids. Germline V gene sequence: CDR1 MNHNY, CDR2 SVGAGI (reference sequence). J gave up 6 bases and V 8 bases, and 13 bases lay outside the gene matches. The CDR3 sequence: CASWGRTSVSPGELFF. CDR3 nucleotide sequence: TGTGCCAGCTGGGGTAGGACTAGCGTAAGCCCCGGGGAGCTGTTTTTT.

The V call is TRBV28, the J call TRBJ2-7; 9 bases line up with TRBD2. Trimming removed 10 bases from V and 2 bases from J; junction bases left unmatched: 6. The V gene's germline CDR1 is MDHEN and CDR2 SYDVKM. The CDR3 loop spans 13 amino acids. CDR3 in amino acids: CAILAGTTYEQYF. For the CDR3, the DNA is TGTGCCATTCTAGCGGGAACGACCTACGAGCAGTACTTC.

This chain connects TRBV5-1 to TRBJ1-2; tentatively, D is TRBD1 (6 bases). CDR3 size: 15 residues. CDR1 and CDR2 (germline): SGHRS, YFSETQ. The V gene lost 0 bases and the J gene lost 4 bases, with 13 bases spanning the gap. The CDR3 region has the DNA TGCGCCAGCAGCTTGGCCCGGGGGGCCGGCTATGGCTACACCTTC. As protein: CASSLARGAGYGYTF.

About this clone itself: The identical CDR3 is also encoded by other nucleotide sequences in the sample. The chain joins TRBV7-9 to TRBJ1-4, with 7 bases that match TRBD1. The CDR3 is 14 residues long. Unmatched junction bases numbered 4, after V lost 2 bases and J lost 7 bases. Germline values: CDR1 SEHNR, CDR2 FQNEAQ (reference sequence). The CDR3 region is CASSLRQGGEKLFF. For the CDR3, the DNA is TGTGCCAGCAGCTTACGACAGGGTGGTGAAAAACTGTTTTTT.

The chain links TRBV7-6 to TRBJ2-7; TRBD1 matches 12 bases. Trimming removed 3 bases from V and 6 bases from J; junction bases left unmatched: 0. CDR1 is SGHVS, CDR2 FNYEAQ, per germline. This CDR3 region has 13 residues. The CDR3 bases are TGTGCCAGCAGCTTGGGACAGGGGGCCGAGCAGTACTTC. Protein product: CASSLGQGAEQYF.

V usage is TRBV18 and J usage is TRBJ2-3; possible D gene TRBD1, 5 bases. Germline V CDR1 and CDR2: KGHSH, LQKENI. Trimming stripped 0 bases from V and 4 bases from J, with 11 bases between. The CDR3 loop spans 15 amino acids. The CDR3 protein is CASSPPAGYADTQYF. The CDR3 bases are TGTGCCAGCTCACCACCGGCAGGGTACGCAGATACGCAGTATTTT.

This clone was counted between two and nine times. Additional DNA sequences in this sample encode the identical CDR3. The J gene is TRBJ2-6, the V gene TRBV3-1 (or the pseudogene TRBV3-2); tentatively, D is TRBD2 (6 bases). The ends were cut back, 1 base at V and 2 bases at J, with 6 bases in the middle. The V gene's germline CDR1 is LGHDT and CDR2 YNNKEL (reference sequence). CDR3 length: 15 residues. The CDR3 DNA reads TGTGCCAGCAGCCAAGGGAGGGCTGGGGCCAACGTCCTGACTTTC. This encodes CASSQGRAGANVLTF.

This clone was counted a single time. The V and J genes are TRBV18 and TRBJ2-5; 12 bases agree with TRBD1. The CDR3 covers 16 residues. J lost 5 bases, V lost 4 bases, and 8 bases had no gene match. CDR1 and CDR2 (germline): KGHSH, LQKENI. The chain's CDR3 is CASSRPGQGAWETQYF. CDR3 sequence (DNA): TGTGCCAGCTCACGACCGGGACAGGGGGCCTGGGAGACCCAGTACTTC. The full variable domain, completed using reference TRBV18 and TRBJ2-5, is NAGVMQNPRHLVRRRGQEARLRCSPMKGHSHVYWYRQLPEEGLKFMVYLQKENIIDESGMPKERFSAEFPKEGPSILRIQQVVRGDSAAYFCASSRPGQGAWETQYFGPGTRLLVL.